Listed here are 8 T cell receptor beta chains from one sample, sequenced in a study of identifying expanded T cells in peripheral blood. This table comes from immunoSEQ multiplex PCR, and its TCRdb copy is limited to in-frame clones, with some not included. The repertoire consists of 55,000 to 60,000 clones, with about nine tenths occurring once and the leading ten covering 3% to 4%. Specimen: blood. The receptor source for this set is a person between 18 and 69 years old in good health.

The CDR3 region has the DNA TGTGCCAGCAGTGATCGGGCCCTCCTGGATCAGCCCCAGCATTTT. Its protein product is CASSDRALLDQPQHF. The chain is built from TRBV2 and TRBJ1-5; D is ambiguous. V was cut by 3 bases and J by 5 bases, with 14 bases left in between. This CDR3 has 15 residues. The V gene's germline CDR1 is SNHLY and CDR2 FYNNEI.

The chain links TRBV10-3 to TRBJ2-5; weak D call: TRBD1 (6 bases). Trimming shortened V by 4 bases and J by 2 bases, and 8 bases separated the two germline ends. Germline lookup yields CDR1 ENHRY and CDR2 SYGVKD. This CDR3 is built from 13 residues. The chain's CDR3 is CAISGDNQETQYF. CDR3 DNA sequence: TGTGCCATCAGTGGGGACAATCAAGAGACCCAGTACTTC.

The chain joins TRBV18 to TRBJ1-6; a possible D gene is TRBD1 (5 bases). Germline lookup yields CDR1 KGHSH and CDR2 LQKENI. There are 16 residues in the CDR3. Trimming removed 1 base at V and 8 bases at J, with 15 bases between. This CDR3 reads CASSPRNQGEDSPLHF. The CDR3, as DNA: TGTGCCAGCTCACCACGCAATCAGGGAGAGGATTCACCCCTCCACTTT.

The rearrangement joins TRBV2 to TRBJ1-1, with TRBD1 as a possible D gene (6 bases). Germline CDR1 and CDR2: SNHLY and FYNNEI. The CDR3 covers 13 residues. Trimming stripped 5 bases from V and 5 bases from J, with 12 bases between. The CDR3: CASSQQGFTEAFF. The CDR3 coding sequence is TGTGCCAGCAGTCAACAGGGTTTTACTGAAGCTTTCTTT.

The genes are TRBV18 and TRBJ1-4; D gene uncertain. Germline CDR1 and CDR2: KGHSH and LQKENI. V was pared by 2 bases and J by 1 base, with 14 bases between. This CDR3 comprises 17 residues. The CDR3 loop is CASSPMGSGVTNEKLFF. CDR3 DNA sequence: TGTGCCAGCTCACCAATGGGATCAGGCGTAACTAATGAAAAACTGTTTTTT.

The rearrangement uses TRBV2 and TRBJ1-1, with D possibly matching TRBD1 (6 bases). V lost 5 bases to trimming and J lost 3 bases, with 13 bases between them. CDR1 is SNHLY, CDR2 FYNNEI, per germline. The CDR3 is 14 amino acids. In DNA, the CDR3 is TGTGCCAGCAGTTATTGGGCAGGGGACACTGAAGCTTTCTTT. Protein: CASSYWAGDTEAFF.

The chain recombines TRBV2 with TRBJ2-3, with 10 nucleotides matching TRBD2. Unmatched junction bases numbered 14, after V lost 8 bases and J lost 3 bases. Germline V gives CDR1 SNHLY, CDR2 FYNNEI. This CDR3 comprises 17 residues. Written as DNA, the CDR3 is TGTGCCAGCTTTAGACCCCTAGCGGGAGTTGGAACAGATACGCAGTATTTT. Its protein product is CASFRPLAGVGTDTQYF.

The chain recombines TRBV5-1 with TRBJ2-5; D is ambiguous. The germline CDR1 and CDR2 sequences are SGHRS and YFSETQ. Trimming stripped 0 bases from V and 3 bases from J, with 9 bases between. The CDR3 covers 14 residues. CDR3 sequence reads: CASSLGTVEETQYF. Written as DNA, the CDR3 is TGCGCCAGCAGCTTGGGGACGGTAGAAGAGACCCAGTACTTC.